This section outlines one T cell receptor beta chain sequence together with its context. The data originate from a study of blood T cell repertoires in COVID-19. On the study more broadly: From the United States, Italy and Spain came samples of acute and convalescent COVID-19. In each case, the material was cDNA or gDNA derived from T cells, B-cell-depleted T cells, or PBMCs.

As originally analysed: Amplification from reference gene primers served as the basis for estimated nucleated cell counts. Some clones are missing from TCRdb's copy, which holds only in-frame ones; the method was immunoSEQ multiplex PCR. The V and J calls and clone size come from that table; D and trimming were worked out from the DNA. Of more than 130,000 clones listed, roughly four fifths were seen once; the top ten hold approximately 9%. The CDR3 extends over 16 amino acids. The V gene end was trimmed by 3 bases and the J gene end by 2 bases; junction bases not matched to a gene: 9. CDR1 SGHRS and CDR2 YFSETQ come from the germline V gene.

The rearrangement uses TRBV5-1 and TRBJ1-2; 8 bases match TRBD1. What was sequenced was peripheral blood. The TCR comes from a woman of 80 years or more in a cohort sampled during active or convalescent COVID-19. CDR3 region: CASSSTPDRGNYGYTF. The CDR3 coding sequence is TGCGCCAGCAGCTCAACGCCCGACAGGGGCAACTATGGCTACACCTTC.